Listed here is a single TCR beta chain. This sample is drawn from a study of shared clonotypes between healthy human individuals. Per germline, CDR1 SGHDT and CDR2 YYEEEE. The CDR3 runs to 14 residues. Trimming left V 4 bases short and J 0 bases short, with 8 bases between. Produced via immunoSEQ multiplex PCR; TCRdb's table is partial and in-frame only. The data contain under 300,000 clones, over 50% of them seen just once; the ten biggest clones take up 8.5% to 14%. The source of this sequence is a man younger than 45 in good health. The V gene is TRBV5-6, the J gene TRBJ2-1, with TRBD2 as a possible D gene (5 bases). The sample comprised memory CD4+ T cells sorted from blood. Sample subset: CD45RA-negative fraction. CDR3 in DNA: TGTGCCAGCAGCCGACTAAGCTCCTACAATGAGCAGTTCTTC. The encoded protein is CASSRLSSYNEQFF.